The rows below give T cell receptor beta chains drawn from one sample of a study of blood T cell repertoires in COVID-19. Data came from immunoSEQ multiplex PCR; TCRdb stores just in-frame clones and leaves some out. The sample yields approximately 220,000 clones, more than 75% seen once. Sequenced sample: peripheral blood. The origin of the receptors is a man aged 50 to 60 with acute or convalescent COVID-19. The CDR3 runs from the conserved cysteine through the conserved F or W. A D gene is named only where the DNA matches it firmly. Expanded clones are given a class, and other clones once, few, many or no size at all.

cdr3_nt | cdr3_aa | d_call | v_call | clone_size | cdr3_length | j_call
TGTGCCTGGAGGAAAGCGGGTAGGGCGTATGGCTACACCTTC | CAWRKAGRAYGYTF | . | TRBV30 | few | 14 | TRBJ1-2
TGCGCCAGCAGCAACCGGACAGGCCTTCCCCTCACAGATACGCAGTATTTT | CASSNRTGLPLTDTQYF | TRBD1 | TRBV5-1 | . | 17 | TRBJ2-3
TGTGCCAGCAGCGGTACACAGGGCCTCTATGGCTACACCTTC | CASSGTQGLYGYTF | . | TRBV7-9 | . | 14 | TRBJ1-2
TGTGCCAGCAGCGATGGACAGGCCGGAGAGCAGTACTTC | CASSDGQAGEQYF | TRBD1 | TRBV6-2/TRBV6-3 | . | 13 | TRBJ2-7
TGTGCCAGCAACCTAGGGAGCGCAGGGGTGTACGAGCAGTACTTC | CASNLGSAGVYEQYF | . | TRBV6-5 | . | 15 | TRBJ2-7
TGTGCCAGCCGATTACTCCAGAACACCGGGGAGCTGTTTTTT | CASRLLQNTGELFF | . | TRBV6-5 | once | 14 | TRBJ2-2
TGTGCCAGCAGCCGACTAGCGGGGCCCGGGGAGCTGTTTTTT | CASSRLAGPGELFF | TRBD2 | TRBV7-9 | . | 14 | TRBJ2-2
TGTGCCAGCTCACCAGCCCTAGTGACGGGGAACACCGGGGAGCTGTTTTTT | CASSPALVTGNTGELFF | . | TRBV18 | . | 17 | TRBJ2-2
TGTGCCAGCAGTTTCGACAGCCGCGAGACCCAGTACTTC | CASSFDSRETQYF | . | TRBV12-3/TRBV12-4 | . | 13 | TRBJ2-5
TGTGCCAGCTCGTTGGGACAGGCAAAAGTTCCTGAAGCTTTCTTT | CASSLGQAKVPEAFF | TRBD1 | TRBV18 | . | 15 | TRBJ1-1
TGTGCCAGCAGCCAAGCATTGTGGACAGGGGACAATGAGCAGTTCTTC | CASSQALWTGDNEQFF | TRBD1 | TRBV3-1/TRBV3-2 | . | 16 | TRBJ2-1
TGTGCCAGTAGTCCCATCGGGGAGGGAAACTATGGCTACACCTTC | CASSPIGEGNYGYTF | . | TRBV19 | . | 15 | TRBJ1-2
TGTGCCAGCAGACCCACAGGGGGTGGTCAGCCCCAGCATTTT | CASRPTGGGQPQHF | TRBD1 | TRBV6-6 | once | 14 | TRBJ1-5
TGTGCCAGCAGTTCCTCCGGACAGACCTATGGCTACACCTTC | CASSSSGQTYGYTF | . | TRBV27 | . | 14 | TRBJ1-2
TGTGCCAGCAACACCCCCCGGGAGGCCACCGGGGAGCTGTTTTTT | CASNTPREATGELFF | TRBD2 | TRBV2 | few | 15 | TRBJ2-2
TGTGCCAGCAGCGTAGGACAGGGGCTCGCTAATGAAAAACTGTTTTTT | CASSVGQGLANEKLFF | TRBD1 | TRBV9 | . | 16 | TRBJ1-4
TGTGCCAGCAGCCGGGGGCGCCTCCCACTCGACTATGGCTACACCTTC | CASSRGRLPLDYGYTF | . | TRBV3-1/TRBV3-2 | . | 16 | TRBJ1-2
TGTGCCAGCTCACCCAAAGGTCCAGGGGCGACGGGTTACGAGCAGTACTTC | CASSPKGPGATGYEQYF | . | TRBV18 | . | 17 | TRBJ2-7
TGTGCCAGCAGCAAACGTACAGGGGACTCCTACAATGAGCAGTTCTTC | CASSKRTGDSYNEQFF | . | TRBV21-1 | few | 16 | TRBJ2-1
TGTGCCAGCAGCCTGACCGCAGGGTCTAATAATTCACCCCTCCACTTT | CASSLTAGSNNSPLHF | . | TRBV7-8 | once | 16 | TRBJ1-6
TGTGCCAGCACCAACCCCCCTAGCTCTGGAAACACCATATATTTT | CASTNPPSSGNTIYF | . | TRBV6-6 | . | 15 | TRBJ1-3
TGTGCCAGCAGAGGAGAGACCCCTAATGAAAAACTGTTTTTT | CASRGETPNEKLFF | . | TRBV27 | . | 14 | TRBJ1-4
TGCGCCAGCAGCCTCCCTAAACAGGGGCCCACTGGCTACACCTTC | CASSLPKQGPTGYTF | TRBD1 | TRBV5-1 | . | 15 | TRBJ1-2
TGTGCCATCAGTGAGTCGCAGATCCGGGTGGACACCATATATTTT | CAISESQIRVDTIYF | . | TRBV10-3 | . | 15 | TRBJ1-3
TGTGCCAGCAGCCAGTTTAATTCACCCCTCCACTTT | CASSQFNSPLHF | . | TRBV7-2 | . | 12 | TRBJ1-6
TGTGCCACCAGCCTAGGACAGGTCGGCGGCTACACCTTC | CATSLGQVGGYTF | TRBD1 | TRBV15 | . | 13 | TRBJ1-2
TGCGCCAGCAGCTTGGGGACTGCGGGCACTGAAGCTTTCTTT | CASSLGTAGTEAFF | . | TRBV5-1 | . | 14 | TRBJ1-1
TGTGCCAGCAGTTCTTACTATGGCCGTGAGGGAGCACATCAGCCCCAGCATTTT | CASSSYYGREGAHQPQHF | . | TRBV28 | once | 18 | TRBJ1-5